These T cell receptor beta chains were read from a single sample in a study of T-cell memory formation after mild COVID-19. Via MiXCR, TCRdb re-called the 5' RACE reads, giving one row per CDR3 protein. The sample includes about 430,000 distinct CDR3 sequences, approximately 18% of them seen just once. Material for sequencing was PBMCs or a T cell subset sorted from them (not recorded which). The receptors were sampled from a man aged 18 to 29 who had mild COVID-19 (a few samples of this study predate the infection). Cell type and time point are not known. Each CDR3 is given with its conserved first and last residue. A D gene is named only where the DNA matches it firmly. Size tells how often a clone was seen (once, few, many) or the class of an expanded clone, and some rows leave it out.

16	.	TRBV18	TRBJ2-1	TRBD2	CASSPRLAGTHNEQFF	TGTGCCAGCTCACCGCGACTAGCGGGGACGCACAATGAGCAGTTCTTC
10	.	TRBV2	TRBJ1-2	.	CASSEYGYTF	TGTGCCAGCAGTGAATATGGCTACACCTTC
17	.	TRBV7-2	TRBJ2-6	.	CASSLGAAGSGANVLTF	TGTGCCAGCAGCTTAGGCGCGGCCGGCTCTGGGGCCAACGTCCTGACTTTC
13	.	TRBV18	TRBJ1-4	TRBD1	CASSPRGREKLFF	TGTGCCAGCTCACCCAGGGGGCGTGAAAAACTGTTTTTT
16	few	TRBV28	TRBJ2-7	TRBD2	CASSSYQGGMPYEQYF	TGTGCCAGCAGTTCGTACCAGGGAGGGATGCCCTACGAGCAGTACTTC
16	few	TRBV6-5	TRBJ2-3	.	CASSYSSGPSTDTQYF	TGTGCCAGCAGTTACTCTTCGGGGCCTAGCACAGATACGCAGTATTTT
14	.	TRBV15	TRBJ1-2	.	CATGGLGGHDGYTF	TGTGCCACCGGAGGGCTAGGGGGGCACGATGGCTACACCTTC
14	.	TRBV7-9	TRBJ1-2	.	CASRSGYDNYGYTF	TGTGCCAGCAGGTCAGGTTACGATAACTATGGCTACACCTTC
12	.	TRBV29-1	TRBJ2-3	.	CSAGLGTDTQYF	TGCAGCGCCGGGCTAGGCACAGATACGCAGTATTTT
11	.	TRBV29-1	TRBJ2-5	.	CSVAKRETQYF	TGCAGCGTTGCAAAACGGGAGACCCAGTACTTC
16	few	TRBV5-1	TRBJ2-1	TRBD1	CASSTRGLEVYNEQFF	TGCGCCAGCAGCACGAGGGGGCTAGAGGTCTACAATGAGCAGTTCTTC
13	few	TRBV27	TRBJ1-2	.	CASSLIPFAGYTF	TGTGCCAGCAGTTTAATTCCGTTCGCCGGCTACACCTTC
12	.	TRBV5-6	TRBJ1-2	.	CASSLYNGGYTF	TGTGCCAGCAGCTTGTATAACGGGGGCTACACCTTC
14	.	TRBV6-4	TRBJ2-7	.	CASRDLGGMREQYF	TGTGCCAGCAGAGACCTTGGGGGAATGAGGGAGCAGTACTTC
13	few	TRBV5-1	TRBJ1-2	TRBD1	CASSRDSGYGYTF	TGCGCCAGCAGCCGGGACAGTGGCTATGGCTACACCTTC
12	.	TRBV2	TRBJ1-2	.	CASIGTWDGYTF	TGTGCCAGCATCGGTACTTGGGATGGCTACACCTTC
16	.	TRBV4-2	TRBJ2-1	TRBD2	CASSQAATSGYNEQFF	TGTGCCAGCAGCCAAGCGGCGACTAGCGGTTATAATGAGCAGTTCTTC
11	few	TRBV6-2/TRBV6-3	TRBJ2-7	.	CASSGGLRQYF	TGTGCCAGCAGTGGGGGACTTCGGCAGTACTTC
15	.	TRBV4-2	TRBJ1-2	.	CASSQRDGGIYGYTF	TGTGCCAGCAGCCAACGGGACGGAGGAATCTATGGCTACACCTTC
12	.	TRBV5-6	TRBJ1-6	.	CASSQEYSPLHF	TGTGCCAGCAGCCAAGAATATTCACCCCTCCACTTT
14	many	TRBV5-5	TRBJ1-4	.	CASNLEATNEKLFF	TGTGCCAGCAACTTAGAAGCAACTAATGAAAAACTGTTTTTT
13	few	TRBV20-1	TRBJ1-2	.	CSARDGQRLGYTF	TGCAGTGCTAGAGATGGACAGCGCTTGGGCTACACCTTC
14	.	TRBV20-1	TRBJ1-1	.	CSASGNEGNTEAFF	TGCAGTGCTAGCGGGAATGAGGGGAACACTGAAGCTTTCTTT
15	few	TRBV9	TRBJ2-3	.	CASSATGTRTDTQYF	TGTGCCAGCAGCGCAACCGGGACCCGAACTGATACGCAGTATTTT
15	.	TRBV7-9	TRBJ1-5	.	CASSFQVRDGQPQHF	TGTGCCAGCAGCTTCCAGGTGAGGGATGGACAGCCCCAGCATTTT
19	.	TRBV12-3/TRBV12-4	TRBJ2-6	.	CASSLRATGTLSGANVLTF	TGTGCCAGCAGTTTAAGGGCGACAGGCACCCTCTCTGGGGCCAACGTCCTGACTTTC
16	few	TRBV4-3	TRBJ2-1	.	CASSRDPGSSYNEQFF	TGCGCCAGCAGCCGGGACCCGGGTAGCTCCTACAATGAGCAGTTCTTC
14	few	TRBV2	TRBJ2-5	.	CASSVGSSQETQYF	TGTGCCAGCAGTGTGGGCAGTAGCCAAGAGACCCAGTACTTC
17	few	TRBV5-1	TRBJ1-1	.	CASSLSGIGQTNTEAFF	TGCGCCAGCAGCTTGTCTGGTATTGGACAGACTAACACTGAAGCTTTCTTT
16	few	TRBV11-1	TRBJ1-3	.	CASSLSQWTTGNTIYF	TGTGCCAGCAGCTTATCTCAGTGGACTACTGGAAACACCATATATTTT
15	few	TRBV7-8	TRBJ2-6	.	CASSLGAPGANVLTF	TGTGCCAGCAGCTTAGGGGCTCCCGGGGCCAACGTCCTGACTTTC
15	.	TRBV10-3	TRBJ1-4	.	CAISELQAANEKLFF	TGTGCCATCAGTGAGTTACAGGCGGCGAATGAAAAACTGTTTTTT
13	.	TRBV20-1	TRBJ1-1	.	CSASNVLAAEAFF	TGCAGTGCTAGTAATGTGCTCGCCGCCGAAGCTTTCTTT
15	.	TRBV7-7	TRBJ2-3	.	CASSLAGGEADTQYF	TGTGCCAGCAGCTTAGCGGGGGGCGAGGCAGATACGCAGTATTTT
18	few	TRBV4-1	TRBJ2-7	.	CASSQSGRAGRVVHEQYF	TGCGCCAGCAGCCAAAGCGGCAGAGCGGGCAGGGTGGTCCACGAGCAGTACTTC
18	many	TRBV12-3/TRBV12-4	TRBJ2-3	TRBD2	CASSLAGTSGTFTDTQYF	TGTGCCAGCAGCCTGGCCGGGACTAGCGGAACCTTCACAGATACGCAGTATTTT
14	many	TRBV3-1	TRBJ2-1	.	CASSLFSSYNEQFF	TGTGCCAGCAGCCTATTTAGCTCCTACAATGAGCAGTTCTTC
15	few	TRBV7-8	TRBJ2-2	.	CASSLPYGSTGELFF	TGTGCCAGCAGCCTCCCGTATGGCAGCACCGGGGAGCTGTTTTTT
15	.	TRBV6-2/TRBV6-3	TRBJ2-4	.	CASSYFRDKEYIQYF	TGTGCCAGCAGTTACTTTCGGGACAAGGAGTACATTCAGTACTTC
11	few	TRBV10-1	TRBJ2-3	.	CVFPEANTQYF	TGCGTGTTCCCCGAGGCCAATACGCAGTATTTT
17	.	TRBV4-3	TRBJ2-1	.	CASSHVRGGPGGNEQFF	TGCGCCAGCAGCCACGTACGGGGAGGACCCGGCGGCAATGAGCAGTTCTTC
12	many	TRBV6-5	TRBJ2-3	.	CASRGGGDTQYF	TGTGCCAGCAGGGGGGGAGGAGATACGCAGTATTTT
15	.	TRBV20-1	TRBJ2-2	.	CSARDSSGNTGELFF	TGCAGTGCTAGAGACAGTAGCGGGAACACCGGGGAGCTGTTTTTT
15	.	TRBV2	TRBJ1-1	.	CASSERAAGEVEAFF	TGTGCCAGCAGCGAGCGAGCGGCAGGTGAAGTTGAAGCTTTCTTT
14	many	TRBV27	TRBJ2-7	TRBD1	CASSRQGDPYEQYF	TGTGCCAGCAGCCGACAGGGGGACCCCTACGAGCAGTACTTC
14	few	TRBV7-9	TRBJ2-1	TRBD1	CASNEPGQGAGQFF	TGTGCCAGCAACGAGCCGGGACAGGGGGCTGGGCAGTTCTTC
14	few	TRBV7-2	TRBJ2-7	TRBD1	CASSLDRVLSEQYF	TGTGCCAGCAGCTTGGACAGGGTTTTGTCAGAGCAGTACTTC
15	few	TRBV4-3	TRBJ2-3	TRBD2	CASSQTSGNADTQYF	TGCGCCAGCAGCCAGACTAGCGGGAACGCAGATACGCAGTATTTT
20	few	TRBV28	TRBJ2-2	.	CASSLRGRLRGPANTGELFF	TGTGCCAGCAGTTTAAGAGGGAGACTCAGGGGCCCCGCGAACACCGGGGAGCTGTTTTTT
15	.	TRBV6-6	TRBJ2-7	TRBD1	CASSYSLDREDEQYF	TGTGCCAGCAGTTACTCCTTGGACAGGGAGGACGAGCAGTACTTC
15	few	TRBV5-1	TRBJ2-1	TRBD2	CASSLEGTSSHEQFF	TGCGCCAGCAGCTTGGAGGGGACTAGCTCCCATGAGCAGTTCTTC
15	.	TRBV9	TRBJ2-7	.	CASSVGGDVRNEQYF	TGTGCCAGCAGCGTAGGGGGGGACGTACGCAACGAGCAGTACTTC
15	.	TRBV7-8	TRBJ2-1	.	CASRLASGRGGEQFF	TGTGCCAGCAGATTAGCGTCGGGCAGGGGCGGTGAGCAGTTCTTC
16	.	TRBV6-2/TRBV6-3	TRBJ1-4	.	CASSRPLTGANEKLFF	TGTGCCAGCAGCCGCCCTCTAACCGGCGCTAATGAAAAACTGTTTTTT
11	.	TRBV7-9	TRBJ1-2	.	CASSPKYGYTF	TGTGCCAGCAGCCCCAAGTATGGCTACACCTTC
15	many	TRBV5-1	TRBJ2-5	.	CASSLAVLTQETQYF	TGCGCCAGCAGCTTGGCCGTTTTGACCCAAGAGACCCAGTACTTC
13	.	TRBV11-2	TRBJ2-3	.	CASSARPGDTQYF	TGTGCCAGCAGCGCACGACCCGGGGATACGCAGTATTTT
19	.	TRBV7-2	TRBJ2-4	TRBD1	CASSGGVQGAARGKNIQYF	TGTGCCAGCAGCGGGGGGGTACAGGGGGCCGCACGCGGCAAAAACATTCAGTACTTC